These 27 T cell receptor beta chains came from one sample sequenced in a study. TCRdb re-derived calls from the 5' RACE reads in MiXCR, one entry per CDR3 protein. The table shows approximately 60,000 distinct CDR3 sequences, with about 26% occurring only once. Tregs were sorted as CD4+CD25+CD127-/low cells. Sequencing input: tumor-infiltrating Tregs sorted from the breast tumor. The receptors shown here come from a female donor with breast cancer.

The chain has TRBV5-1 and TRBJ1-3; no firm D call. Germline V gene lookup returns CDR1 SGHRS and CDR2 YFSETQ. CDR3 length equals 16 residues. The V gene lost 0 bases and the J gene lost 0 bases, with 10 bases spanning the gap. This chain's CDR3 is CASSLGASHSGNTIYF. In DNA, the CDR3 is TGCGCCAGCAGCTTGGGGGCCAGCCACTCTGGAAACACCATATATTTT.

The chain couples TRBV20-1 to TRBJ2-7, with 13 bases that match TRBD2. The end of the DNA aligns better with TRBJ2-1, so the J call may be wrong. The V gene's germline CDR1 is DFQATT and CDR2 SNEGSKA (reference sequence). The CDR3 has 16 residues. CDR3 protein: CSARETRTSGRAEQFF. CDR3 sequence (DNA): TGCAGTGCTAGAGAGACCAGAACTAGCGGGAGGGCAGAGCAGTTCTTC.

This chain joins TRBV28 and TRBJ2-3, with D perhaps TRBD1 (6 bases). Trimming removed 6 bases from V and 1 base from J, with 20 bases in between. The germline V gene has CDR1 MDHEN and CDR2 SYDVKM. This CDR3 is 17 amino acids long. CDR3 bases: TGTGCCAGCAGCCCCCGGACAGTACAGGGTGGCACAGATACGCAGTATTTT. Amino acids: CASSPRTVQGGTDTQYF. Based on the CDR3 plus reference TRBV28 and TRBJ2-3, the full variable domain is DVKVTQSSRYLVKRTGEKVFLECVQDMDHENMFWYRQDPGLGLRLIYFSYDVKMKEKGDIPEGYSVSREKKERFSLILESASTNQTSMYLCASSPRTVQGGTDTQYFGPGTRLTVL.

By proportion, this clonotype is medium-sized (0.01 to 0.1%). Here the CDR3 reads CASAQEGIRLYEQYF. The CDR3 DNA reads TGTGCCAGCGCTCAAGAGGGAATACGTCTCTACGAGCAGTACTTC. This chain uses TRBV6-5 with TRBJ2-7, with D possibly matching TRBD2 (5 bases). The germline V and J ends were trimmed by 8 bases and 3 bases, with 20 bases remaining between them. Germline CDR1 is MNHEY and CDR2 is SVGAGI. This CDR3 spans 15 amino acids.

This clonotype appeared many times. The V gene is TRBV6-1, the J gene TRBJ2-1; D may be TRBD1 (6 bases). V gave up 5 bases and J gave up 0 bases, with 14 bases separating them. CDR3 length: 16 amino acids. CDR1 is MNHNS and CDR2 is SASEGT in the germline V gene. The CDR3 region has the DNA TGTGCCAGCAGTCTTCGACAGGCGAGCTCCTACAATGAGCAGTTCTTC. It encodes CASSLRQASSYNEQFF.

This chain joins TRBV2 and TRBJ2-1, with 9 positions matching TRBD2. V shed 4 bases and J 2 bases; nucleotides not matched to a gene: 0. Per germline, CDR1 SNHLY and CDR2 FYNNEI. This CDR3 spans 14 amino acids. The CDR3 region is CASSGLAAYNEQFF. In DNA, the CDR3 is TGTGCCAGCAGTGGACTAGCGGCCTACAATGAGCAGTTCTTC.

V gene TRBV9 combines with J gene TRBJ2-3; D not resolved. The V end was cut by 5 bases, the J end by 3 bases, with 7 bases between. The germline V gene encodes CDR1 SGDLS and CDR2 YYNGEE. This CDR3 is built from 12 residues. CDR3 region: CASSLTTDTQYF. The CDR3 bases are TGTGCCAGCAGTCTAACAACAGATACGCAGTATTTT. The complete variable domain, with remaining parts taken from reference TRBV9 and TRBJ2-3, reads DSGVTQTPKHLITATGQRVTLRCSPRSGDLSVYWYQQSLDQGLQFLIQYYNGEERAKGNILERFSAQQFPDLHSELNLSSLELGDSALYFCASSLTTDTQYFGPGTRLTVL.

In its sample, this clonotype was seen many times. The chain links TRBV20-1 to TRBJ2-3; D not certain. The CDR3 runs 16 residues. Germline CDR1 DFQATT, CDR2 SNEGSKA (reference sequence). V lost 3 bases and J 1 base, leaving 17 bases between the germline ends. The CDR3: CSARFSRQAGTDTQYF. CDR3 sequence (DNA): TGCAGTGCTAGGTTTTCCCGGCAGGCCGGCACAGATACGCAGTATTTT.

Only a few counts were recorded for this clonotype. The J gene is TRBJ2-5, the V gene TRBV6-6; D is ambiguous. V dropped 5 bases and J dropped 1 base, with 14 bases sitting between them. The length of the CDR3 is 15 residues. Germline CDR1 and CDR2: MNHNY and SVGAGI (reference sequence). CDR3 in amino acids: CASSALGGVQETQYF. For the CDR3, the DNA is TGTGCCAGCAGTGCCCTCGGTGGGGTCCAAGAGACCCAGTACTTC.

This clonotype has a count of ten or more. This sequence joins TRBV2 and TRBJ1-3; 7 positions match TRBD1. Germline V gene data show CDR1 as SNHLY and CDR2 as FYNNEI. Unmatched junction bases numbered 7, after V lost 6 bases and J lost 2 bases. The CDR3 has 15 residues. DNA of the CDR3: TGTGCCAGCAGCGAACAGGGGTTTCCTGGAAACACCATATATTTT. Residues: CASSEQGFPGNTIYF.

CDR3 protein: CASRLQGTNTEAFF. The CDR3 DNA reads TGCGCCAGCCGTTTACAGGGGACGAACACTGAAGCTTTCTTT. The rearrangement links TRBV4-1 to TRBJ1-1, with 7 bases that match TRBD1. In germline, CDR1 is MGHRA, CDR2 YSYEKL. The CDR3 is made up of 14 amino acids. The trim removed 8 bases at V and 1 base at J, leaving 7 bases unmatched.

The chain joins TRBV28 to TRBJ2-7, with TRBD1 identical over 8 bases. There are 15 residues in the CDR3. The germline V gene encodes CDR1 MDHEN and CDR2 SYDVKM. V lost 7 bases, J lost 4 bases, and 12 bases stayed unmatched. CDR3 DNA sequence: TGTGCCAGCACCGGGGACAGGCTCTCGAGATACGAGCAGTACTTC. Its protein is CASTGDRLSRYEQYF.

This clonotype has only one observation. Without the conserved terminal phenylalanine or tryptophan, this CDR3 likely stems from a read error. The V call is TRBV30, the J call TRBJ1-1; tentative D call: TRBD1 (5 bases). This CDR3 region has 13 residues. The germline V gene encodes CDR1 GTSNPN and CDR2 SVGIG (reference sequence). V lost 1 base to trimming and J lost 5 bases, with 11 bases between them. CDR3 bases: TGTGCCTGGAGTGCTATGGAGGGGACTGAAGCTTTCTCT. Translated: CAWSAMEGTEAFS.

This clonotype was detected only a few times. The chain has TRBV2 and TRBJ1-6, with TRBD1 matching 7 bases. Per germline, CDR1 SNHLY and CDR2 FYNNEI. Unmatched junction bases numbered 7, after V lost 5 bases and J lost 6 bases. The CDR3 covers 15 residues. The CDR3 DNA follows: TGTGCCAGCAGTACCCGACAGGGCGGTAATTCACCCCTCCACTTT. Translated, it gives CASSTRQGGNSPLHF.

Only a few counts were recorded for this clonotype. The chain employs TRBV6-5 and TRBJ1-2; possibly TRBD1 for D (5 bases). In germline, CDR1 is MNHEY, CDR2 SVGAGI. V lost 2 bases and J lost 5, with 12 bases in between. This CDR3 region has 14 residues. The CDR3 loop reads CASSYTRTSYGYTF. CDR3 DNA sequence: TGTGCCAGCAGTTACACTCGGACAAGTTATGGCTACACCTTC.

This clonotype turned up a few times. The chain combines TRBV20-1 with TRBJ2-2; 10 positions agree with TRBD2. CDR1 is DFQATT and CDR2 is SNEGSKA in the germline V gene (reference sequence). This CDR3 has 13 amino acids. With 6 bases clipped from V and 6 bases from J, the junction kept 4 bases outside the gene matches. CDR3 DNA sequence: TGCAGTGCCCCCGGGACTAGCGCCGGGGAGCTGTTTTTT. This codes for CSAPGTSAGELFF.

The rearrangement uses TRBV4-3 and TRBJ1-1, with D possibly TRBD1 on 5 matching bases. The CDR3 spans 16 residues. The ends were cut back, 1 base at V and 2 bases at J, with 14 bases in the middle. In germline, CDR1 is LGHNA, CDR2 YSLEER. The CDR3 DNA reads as TGCGCCAGCAGCCAAGGAATGGGGCGAAGTAACACTGAAGCTTTCTTT. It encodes CASSQGMGRSNTEAFF.

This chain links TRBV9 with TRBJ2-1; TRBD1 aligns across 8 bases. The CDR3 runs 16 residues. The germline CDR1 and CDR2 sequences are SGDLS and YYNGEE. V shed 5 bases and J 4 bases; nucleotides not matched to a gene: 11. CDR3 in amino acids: CASSVTGGRRYNEQFF. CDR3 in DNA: TGTGCCAGCAGTGTTACAGGGGGAAGGAGATACAATGAGCAGTTCTTC.

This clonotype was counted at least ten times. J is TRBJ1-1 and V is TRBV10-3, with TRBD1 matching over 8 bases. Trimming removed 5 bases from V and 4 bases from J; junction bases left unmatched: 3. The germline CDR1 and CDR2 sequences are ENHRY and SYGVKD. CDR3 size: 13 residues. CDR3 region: CAISIDRGTEAFF. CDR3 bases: TGTGCCATCAGTATTGACAGGGGCACTGAAGCTTTCTTT.

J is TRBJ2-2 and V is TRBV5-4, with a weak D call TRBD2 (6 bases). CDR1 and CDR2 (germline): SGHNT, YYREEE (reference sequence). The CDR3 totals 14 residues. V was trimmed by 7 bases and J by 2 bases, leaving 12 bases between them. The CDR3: CASRVAVNTGELFF. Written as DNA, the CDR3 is TGTGCCAGCCGGGTAGCGGTTAACACCGGGGAGCTGTTTTTT.

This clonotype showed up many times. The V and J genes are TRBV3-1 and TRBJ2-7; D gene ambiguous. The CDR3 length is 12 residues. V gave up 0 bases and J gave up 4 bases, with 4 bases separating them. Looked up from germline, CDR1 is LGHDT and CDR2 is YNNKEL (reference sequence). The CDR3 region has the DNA TGTGCCAGCAGCCAAGATAGGTACGAGCAGTACTTC. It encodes CASSQDRYEQYF.

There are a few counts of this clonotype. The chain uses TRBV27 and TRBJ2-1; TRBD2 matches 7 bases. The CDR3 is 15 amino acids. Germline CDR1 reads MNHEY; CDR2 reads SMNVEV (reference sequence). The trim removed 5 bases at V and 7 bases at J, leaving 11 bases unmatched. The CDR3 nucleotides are TGTGCCAGCAGTCCACCGGGACTACAGAGTAATGAGCAGTTCTTC. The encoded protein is CASSPPGLQSNEQFF.

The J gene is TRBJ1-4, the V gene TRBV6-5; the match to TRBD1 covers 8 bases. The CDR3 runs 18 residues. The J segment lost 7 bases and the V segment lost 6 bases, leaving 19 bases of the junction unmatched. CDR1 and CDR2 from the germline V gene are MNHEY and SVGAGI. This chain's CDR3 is CASSLAYPSAGTGEKLFF. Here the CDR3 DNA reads TGTGCCAGCAGCCTCGCGTATCCAAGCGCCGGGACAGGTGAAAAACTGTTTTTT.

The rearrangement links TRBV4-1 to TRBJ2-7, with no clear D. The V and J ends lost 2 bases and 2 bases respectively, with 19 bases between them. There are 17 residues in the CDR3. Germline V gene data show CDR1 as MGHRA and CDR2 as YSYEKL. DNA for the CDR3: TGCGCCAGCAGCCAATTGCTTGGGGTCCTTTCTCCCTACGAGCAGTACTTC. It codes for CASSQLLGVLSPYEQYF.

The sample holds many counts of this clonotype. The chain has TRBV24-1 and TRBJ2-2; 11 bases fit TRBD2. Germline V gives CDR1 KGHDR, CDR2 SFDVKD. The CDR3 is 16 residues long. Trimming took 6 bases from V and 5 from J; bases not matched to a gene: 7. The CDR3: CATSQLAGARTGELFF. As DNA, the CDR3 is TGTGCCACCAGTCAACTAGCGGGAGCGCGGACCGGGGAGCTGTTTTTT.

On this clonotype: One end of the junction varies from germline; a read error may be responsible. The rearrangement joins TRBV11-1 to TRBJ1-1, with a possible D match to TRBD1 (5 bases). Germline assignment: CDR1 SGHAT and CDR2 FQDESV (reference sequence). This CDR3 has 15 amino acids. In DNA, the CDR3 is TGTGCCGGCAGCTCCCGAGACAGAATGAACACTGAAGCTTTCTTT. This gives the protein CAGSSRDRMNTEAFF.

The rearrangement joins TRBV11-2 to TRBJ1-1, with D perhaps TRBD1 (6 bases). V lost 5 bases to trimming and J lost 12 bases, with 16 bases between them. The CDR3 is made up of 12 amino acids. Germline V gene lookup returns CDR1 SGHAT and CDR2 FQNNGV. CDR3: CASSDRQARTFF. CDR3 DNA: TGTGCCAGCAGCGATCGACAGGCGAGAACTTTCTTT. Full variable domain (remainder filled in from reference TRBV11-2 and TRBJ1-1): EAGVAQSPRYKIIEKRQSVAFWCNPISGHATLYWYQQILGQGPKLLIQFQNNGVVDDSQLPKDRFSAERLKGVDSTLKIQPAKLEDSAVYLCASSDRQARTFFGQGTRLTVV.